This TCR beta chain was recovered during a study of blood T cell repertoires in COVID-19. Study-level background: Sites in the United States, Italy and Spain provided acute and convalescent COVID-19 samples.

Original processing methods: Using reference gene primer amplification, nucleated cell counts were estimated. Sequencing used immunoSEQ multiplex PCR; TCRdb keeps in-frame clones, though not all of them. Clonal size and the V and J genes are those of that table, whereas D and trimming came from the DNA. Of under 400,000 clones listed, over 75% were seen once; the top ten hold 10%. The sequence came from a woman under 40 with COVID-19, enrolled during active disease. Sequencing was done on a sample of peripheral blood.

The CDR3, as DNA: TGTGCCACCAGTGACTCAAGGGACAGGGACGAGCAGTACTTC. It is translated as CATSDSRDRDEQYF. This sequence joins TRBV24-1 and TRBJ2-7, with 9 positions matching TRBD1. The CDR3 runs to 14 residues. V was clipped by 4 bases and J by 5 bases; unmatched bases: 5. Germline CDR1 KGHDR, CDR2 SFDVKD.